The clone carrying this T cell receptor beta chain is a singleton in its sample. V was pared by 5 bases and J by 6 bases, with 8 bases of the junction left unmatched. The germline V gene encodes CDR1 SGHVS and CDR2 FNYEAQ. This CDR3 region has 14 residues. TCRdb's table, derived via immunoSEQ multiplex PCR, lists solely in-frame clones and lacks some. The sample comprises approximately 170,000 clones, 84% of which are singletons, and around 12% rests with the top ten. The sample belongs to a study of blood T cell repertoires in COVID-19. Which cohort a participant joined came from the clinical history participants gave. Two negative PCRs, clearance, or symptom resolution had been documented for recovered Cohort 3 donors.

This chain links TRBV7-6 with TRBJ2-7, with 9 positions matching TRBD1. The clonotype was recovered from a man aged 50 to 59 who had recovered from COVID-19. The sample taken for sequencing was PBMCs or T cells enriched from blood (not recorded which). The CDR3 DNA follows: TGTGCCAGCAGCATCGGGACAGGGCTTTCCGAGCAGTACTTC. This sequence encodes CASSIGTGLSEQYF.